Below are 10 T cell receptor beta chains sequenced from a single sample in a study of vaccination and CD4 T cells after COVID-19. Treatment described: roughly 11-day PBMC culture with coronavirus spike peptide pools or control peptides (ViraFEST assay). These receptors have no identified antigens. Oncomine TCR Beta short-read sequencing was applied to DNA from cultured CD4+ T cells. TCRdb re-analysed the PCR reads in MiXCR, keeping a single row per CDR3 protein. Of 15,000 to 20,000 distinct CDR3 sequences in the sample, 45% to 65% are singletons; the top ten hold 11%. The sample consisted of CD4+ T cells from blood, cultured in vitro. The receptors here all came from a human donor who had recovered from COVID-19.

The chain combines TRBV20-1 with TRBJ1-2; D unclear. Trimming took 5 bases from V and 5 from J, leaving 15 bases between them. The CDR3 consists of 13 residues. From germline, CDR1 is DFQATT and CDR2 SNEGSKA (reference sequence). The CDR3 reads CSAGRDPTYGYTF. The CDR3 bases are TGCAGTGCTGGCCGGGATCCTACATATGGCTACACCTTC.

V is TRBV19 and J is TRBJ1-1; possibly TRBD1 for D (6 bases). Trimming pared 8 bases from V and 5 bases from J, leaving 12 bases between. The CDR3 spans 12 residues. Germline V gene sequence: CDR1 LNHDA, CDR2 SQIVND (reference sequence). In DNA form, the CDR3 reads TGTGCCAGTGCCAGGCAGGGGACTGAAGCTTTCTTT. Translation gives CASARQGTEAFF.

This clonotype was counted between two and nine times. The chain combines TRBV27 with TRBJ2-2, with 8 bases lining up with TRBD1. J gave up 2 bases and V 8 bases, and 4 bases lay outside the gene matches. CDR1 and CDR2 (germline): MNHEY, SMNVEV (reference sequence). This CDR3 is built from 14 residues. CDR3 residues: CASRGTGNTGELFF. The CDR3 nucleotides are TGTGCCAGCCGCGGGACAGGAAACACCGGGGAGCTGTTTTTT.

The V call is TRBV25-1, the J call TRBJ2-5; D possibly corresponds to TRBD2 (6 bases). The CDR3 sequence is 12 residues long. Trimming shortened V by 0 bases and J by 12 bases, and 11 bases separated the two germline ends. Germline lookup yields CDR1 MGHDK and CDR2 SYGVNS. The CDR3 loop reads CASSEYGGTEYF. CDR3 DNA: TGTGCCAGCAGTGAATACGGGGGTACGGAGTACTTC.

The V and J genes are TRBV5-8 and TRBJ2-7; D is unresolved. This CDR3 has 13 amino acids. V was clipped by 2 bases and J by 0 bases, with 6 bases between them. Germline-derived CDR1 and CDR2 are SGHTS and YDEGEE. The CDR3 DNA sequence: TGTGCCAGCAGCTTTATTCCCTCCTACGAGCAGTACTTC. Translated: CASSFIPSYEQYF.

CDR3 protein: CASSSSPGQGYTEAFF. The CDR3 coding sequence is TGCGCCAGCAGCTCCTCCCCGGGACAGGGGTACACTGAAGCTTTCTTT. The J gene is TRBJ1-1, the V gene TRBV5-1, with TRBD1 matching over 10 bases. The CDR3 runs 16 residues. The germline V gene has CDR1 SGHRS and CDR2 YFSETQ. V lost 3 bases to trimming and J lost 3 bases; unmatched junction nucleotides: 8.

The chain combines TRBV7-9 with TRBJ1-5; D not resolved. The CDR3 loop spans 13 amino acids. Germline V gives CDR1 SEHNR, CDR2 FQNEAQ (reference sequence). V was cut by 2 bases and J by 5 bases, with 7 bases left in between. The CDR3 protein is CASSLFSDQPQHF. CDR3 coding DNA: TGTGCCAGCAGCTTATTCAGCGATCAGCCCCAGCATTTT.

This rearrangement joins TRBV12-3 or TRBV12-4 to TRBJ2-2; D not resolved. The CDR3 consists of 16 residues. The V and J ends lost 7 bases and 6 bases respectively, with 21 bases between them. The CDR3 nucleotides are TGTGCCAGCACCCTTGGGGTGCTATCTAAGGCCGGGGAGCTGTTTTTT. It encodes CASTLGVLSKAGELFF.

With regard to this clonotype: Relative to the germline gene, one junction end is altered; a read error may explain this. This sequence joins TRBV7-7 and TRBJ1-1; 8 bases match TRBD1. Germline CDR1 SSHAT, CDR2 FNYEAQ (reference sequence). The CDR3 runs to 17 residues. The CDR3 region is CASSSGVSGTGNTEAFF. The CDR3 bases are TGTGCTAGCAGCTCTGGGGTCTCCGGGACAGGGAACACTGAAGCTTTCTTT.

The V and J genes are TRBV6-2 or TRBV6-3 and TRBJ1-5; 7 bases match TRBD1. Germline CDR1 is MNHEY and CDR2 is SVGEGT. This CDR3 has 13 amino acids. The junction had 4 bases not matched to a gene; V was cut back by 2 bases and J by 9 bases. The CDR3 is CASSYRDRGPQHF. DNA of the CDR3: TGTGCCAGCAGTTACCGGGACAGAGGGCCCCAGCATTTT.